This TCR beta chain was captured in a study of blood T cell repertoires in COVID-19. Overall study context: Donors in the United States, Italy and Spain gave samples during acute or convalescent COVID-19. In each case, the material was cDNA or gDNA derived from T cells, B-cell-depleted T cells, or PBMCs.

The CDR3 contains 16 residues. Trimming took off 4 bases at V and 3 bases at J, with 17 bases between the two ends. Per germline, CDR1 MDHEN and CDR2 SYDVKM. Clones were read by immunoSEQ multiplex PCR, and TCRdb kept only the in-frame ones, dropping some. The sample contains some 190,000 clones, approximately 81% of which appear only once. The TCR sequence derives from a woman over 75 with active or convalescent COVID-19. Sequenced input: peripheral blood. The chain employs TRBV28 and TRBJ2-3; D possibly corresponds to TRBD2 (5 bases). The CDR3 loop reads CASSSALKGVTDTQYF. Written as DNA, the CDR3 is TGTGCCAGCAGTTCCGCTCTTAAGGGAGTGACAGATACGCAGTATTTT.